This T cell receptor beta chain was retrieved from a study of T cell repertoires in cytomegalovirus infection. Overall study context: CMV infection plus the matching HLA type was flagged by public TCR beta signatures.

Whole-study findings and limits: It was HLA-C-restricted CMV-specific TCR beta clonotypes that dominated the response ex vivo.

Between the trimmed V and J ends, which lost 4 bases and 1 base, there was a span of 9 bases. The CDR3 has 13 amino acids. Germline V gene sequence: CDR1 DFQATT, CDR2 SNEGSKA (reference sequence). TCRdb redid the calling of the reads with MiXCR, one entry per CDR3 protein. The repertoire includes approximately 600,000 distinct CDR3 sequences, 40% of them detected once, and 48% sits in the top ten. To note about this clonotype: Its cognate antigen is unknown.

The V and J genes are TRBV20-1 and TRBJ2-3, with D tentatively TRBD2 (5 bases). This TCR was sampled from a human donor in good health (CMV status not recorded). Some clones in this sample may be carry-over from other donors' samples. The sample here was cultured PBMCs, taken from culture after CMV antigen stimulation. The CDR3 nucleotides are TGCAGTGCTAACGCGGGCGGCACAGATACGCAGTATTTT. As protein: CSANAGGTDTQYF.